The 25 T cell receptor beta chains given below trace back to one sample, sequenced in a study of blood T cell repertoires in COVID-19. Sequenced by immunoSEQ multiplex PCR; TCRdb stores in-frame clones only, minus some. In the table there are 95,000 to 150,000 clones, 70% to 85% of which are singletons. The sample consisted of peripheral blood. Source of these receptors: a woman in her sixties or seventies with acute or convalescent COVID-19.

CDR3 sequence (DNA): TGTGCCTGGAGACCCCCGGGTAGCGGGCAAGAGACCCAGTACTTC. This encodes CAWRPPGSGQETQYF. This chain links TRBV30 with TRBJ2-5; 7 bases match TRBD2. The J segment lost 2 bases and the V segment lost 3 bases, leaving 9 bases of the junction unmatched. In germline, CDR1 is GTSNPN, CDR2 SVGIG (reference sequence). The CDR3 totals 15 residues.

This sequence joins TRBV21-1 and TRBJ2-4; the D call TRBD2 from the table was never checked on the DNA. TRBV21-1 is a pseudogene locus. The CDR3 loop spans 16 amino acids. CDR3 sequence reads: CASSKRGPPPKNIQYF. The CDR3 DNA is TGTGCCAGCAGCAAAAGAGGGCCGCCTCCCAAAAACATTCAGTACTTC.

The chain has TRBV6-2 or TRBV6-3 and TRBJ2-3; D not resolved. Deletions cut 2 bases from V and 0 bases from J, with 15 bases between. The germline V gene encodes CDR1 MNHEY and CDR2 SVGEGT. The length of the CDR3 is 17 residues. The CDR3 DNA is TGTGCCAGCAGTTACCAAGCCCTACTCGCTAGCACAGATACGCAGTATTTT. The encoded protein is CASSYQALLASTDTQYF.

The J gene is TRBJ1-1, the V gene TRBV5-4; possible D gene TRBD1, 6 bases. V lost 4 bases, J lost 7 bases, and 14 bases lay in between. The germline V gene has CDR1 SGHNT and CDR2 YYREEE (reference sequence). CDR3 size: 13 residues. CDR3 in amino acids: CASSPWGGLEAFF. CDR3 bases: TGTGCCAGCAGCCCCTGGGGGGGGCTTGAAGCTTTCTTT.

This rearrangement joins TRBV29-1 to TRBJ1-1; 7 bases are a match to TRBD1. The CDR3 totals 13 residues. Trimming at V came to 6 bases and at J to 1 base, leaving 5 bases not matched to a gene. Germline assignment: CDR1 SQVTM and CDR2 ANQGSEA. CDR3 sequence (DNA): TGCAGCGTCACGACAGGGCCGAACACTGAAGCTTTCTTT. Protein: CSVTTGPNTEAFF.

The J gene is TRBJ1-2, the V gene TRBV19; no reliable D call. V shed 3 bases and J shed 1 base, with 12 bases lying between them. Germline V CDR1 and CDR2: LNHDA, SQIVND (reference sequence). This CDR3 is 15 amino acids long. The CDR3 here is CASSIWATDNYGYTF. CDR3 DNA: TGTGCCAGTAGTATTTGGGCGACGGATAACTATGGCTACACCTTC.

The chain links TRBV9 to TRBJ1-1, with 7 bases lining up with TRBD1. The V segment lost 6 bases and the J segment 2 bases; nucleotides outside the gene matches: 1. Germline V lookup: CDR1 SGDLS, CDR2 YYNGEE. The CDR3 totals 12 residues. CDR3 region: CASNRGNTEAFF. The CDR3, as DNA: TGTGCCAGCAACAGGGGAAACACTGAAGCTTTCTTT.

V is TRBV7-8 and J is TRBJ1-1; TRBD1 agrees at 7 bases. Trimming at V came to 0 bases and at J to 3 bases, leaving 7 bases not matched to a gene. CDR1 SGHVS and CDR2 FQNEAQ come from the germline V gene. This CDR3 is 16 amino acids long. Here the CDR3 DNA reads TGTGCCAGCAGCTTAGCAATCCGACAGGGAGACACTGAAGCTTTCTTT. This translates into CASSLAIRQGDTEAFF.

The chain combines TRBV14 with TRBJ1-2, with a weak D call TRBD1 (5 bases). There are 14 residues in the CDR3. Trimming stripped 1 base from V and 4 bases from J, with 10 bases between. Germline V lookup: CDR1 SGHDN, CDR2 FVKESK. This CDR3 is CASSQGQGSYGYTF. The CDR3 DNA sequence: TGTGCCAGCAGCCAAGGGCAGGGCAGCTATGGCTACACCTTC.

The rearrangement uses TRBV3-1 (or the pseudogene TRBV3-2) and TRBJ1-4; D is possibly TRBD1 (5 bases). CDR3 length: 16 residues. Deletions cut 1 base from V and 0 bases from J, with 9 bases between. CDR1 and CDR2 from the germline V gene are LGHDT and YNNKEL (reference sequence). This CDR3 is CASSQGWGSTNEKLFF. CDR3 coding DNA: TGTGCCAGCAGCCAAGGTTGGGGCTCAACTAATGAAAAACTGTTTTTT.

This clone was recorded only once. The rearrangement links TRBV5-1 to TRBJ1-1; a weak D match, TRBD1 (6 bases). The germline V and J ends were trimmed by 2 bases and 3 bases, with 14 bases remaining between them. This CDR3 is 15 amino acids long. CDR1 is SGHRS, CDR2 YFSETQ, per germline. The CDR3 reads CASSLQGTGDTEAFF. As DNA, the CDR3 is TGCGCCAGCAGCTTACAGGGTACAGGCGACACTGAAGCTTTCTTT.

The chain couples TRBV2 to TRBJ1-6; D uncertain. This CDR3 spans 14 amino acids. From germline, CDR1 is SNHLY and CDR2 FYNNEI. V was trimmed by 3 bases and J by 8 bases, leaving 11 bases between them. The DNA for the CDR3 is TGTGCCAGCAGTGATAGGTCTGCGGATTCACCCCTCCACTTT. Translating gives CASSDRSADSPLHF.

The chain links TRBV28 to TRBJ2-1, with 11 bases identical to TRBD2. The J segment lost 1 base and the V segment lost 5 bases, leaving 4 bases of the junction unmatched. This CDR3 has 16 amino acids. The V gene's germline CDR1 is MDHEN and CDR2 SYDVKM. The CDR3 bases are TGTGCCAGCAGTAAACTAGCGGGGGTTTCCTACAATGAGCAGTTCTTC. It is translated as CASSKLAGVSYNEQFF.

The J gene is TRBJ1-1, the V gene TRBV9; 7 bases match TRBD1. The CDR3 has 14 amino acids. V shed 3 bases and J 1 base; nucleotides not matched to a gene: 3. From germline, CDR1 is SGDLS and CDR2 YYNGEE. This chain's CDR3 is CASSATGTNTEAFF. The DNA of the CDR3 is TGTGCCAGCAGCGCGACAGGGACGAACACTGAAGCTTTCTTT.

In its sample, this clone was seen a few times. The chain couples TRBV10-3 to TRBJ1-1; a possible D gene is TRBD1 (5 bases). CDR1 is ENHRY, CDR2 SYGVKD, per germline. The CDR3 consists of 15 residues. The germline V and J ends were trimmed by 0 bases and 3 bases, with 11 bases remaining between them. In DNA, the CDR3 is TGTGCCATCAGTGAGTCGAATCGGGGGTACACTGAAGCTTTCTTT. The encoded protein is CAISESNRGYTEAFF.

A few counts support this clone. CDR3 residues: CASRLTSEAGTEQFF. Here the CDR3 DNA reads TGTGCCAGCAGGTTGACTAGCGAGGCAGGAACTGAGCAGTTCTTC. The chain uses TRBV6-5 and TRBJ2-1; 8 bases line up with TRBD2. Unmatched junction bases numbered 13, after V lost 6 bases and J lost 9 bases. Germline loops: CDR1 MNHEY, CDR2 SVGAGI. The CDR3 runs to 15 residues.

The chain is built from TRBV5-1 and TRBJ2-7; maybe TRBD2 (5 bases). Trimming removed 1 base from V and 5 bases from J, with 10 bases in between. In germline, CDR1 is SGHRS, CDR2 YFSETQ. The CDR3 consists of 13 residues. The CDR3 is CASSLIGLDEQYF. The CDR3 nucleotides read TGCGCCAGCAGCTTGATAGGACTTGACGAGCAGTACTTC.

The CDR3 DNA is TGCGCCAGCAGCCGGACAGGGGTTGAATATGGCTACACCTTC. It translates to CASSRTGVEYGYTF. The chain combines TRBV5-1 with TRBJ1-2, with 9 bases matching TRBD1. This CDR3 contains 14 residues. Germline-derived CDR1 and CDR2 are SGHRS and YFSETQ. The junction had 6 bases not matched to a gene; V was cut back by 4 bases and J by 5 bases. The variable domain in full, with the rest retrieved from reference TRBV5-1 and TRBJ1-2, is KAGVTQTPRYLIKTRGQQVTLSCSPISGHRSVSWYQQTPGQGLQFLFEYFSETQRNKGNFPGRFSGRQFSNSRSEMNVSTLELGDSALYLCASSRTGVEYGYTFGSGTRLTVV.

This clone came up a few times. The chain carries TRBV3-1 (or the pseudogene TRBV3-2) and TRBJ1-1, with 7 nucleotides matching TRBD1. Trimming took 4 bases from V and 2 from J; bases not matched to a gene: 4. The CDR3 extends over 14 amino acids. Germline CDR1 and CDR2: LGHDT and YNNKEL (reference sequence). The CDR3 protein is CASSRRQGNTEAFF. The CDR3 nucleotides are TGTGCCAGCAGCCGACGACAGGGTAACACTGAAGCTTTCTTT.

The CDR3 DNA reads as TGTGCCAGCAGCTTGTACGGGGGAATAGCTAATGAAAAACTGTTTTTT. Encoded protein: CASSLYGGIANEKLFF. This sequence joins TRBV5-6 and TRBJ1-4; D is perhaps TRBD1 (5 bases). This CDR3 has 16 amino acids. CDR1 is SGHDT and CDR2 is YYEEEE in the germline V gene. V shed 1 base and J shed 3 bases, with 13 bases lying between them.

This clone was observed a few times. The chain is built from TRBV9 and TRBJ1-1; weak D call: TRBD1 (5 bases). The germline V gene encodes CDR1 SGDLS and CDR2 YYNGEE. V lost 4 bases, J lost 2 bases, and 18 bases lay in between. This CDR3 is built from 16 residues. Here the CDR3 DNA reads TGTGCCAGCAGCCCTCTCTCCGGAGGGGTTAACACTGAAGCTTTCTTT. Its translation: CASSPLSGGVNTEAFF.

The chain carries TRBV7-8 and TRBJ1-2; D gene unclear. CDR1 and CDR2 from the germline V gene are SGHVS and FQNEAQ. V lost 5 bases and J lost 8, with 18 bases in between. This CDR3 is 14 amino acids long. The CDR3 here is CASSPDPGRKGYTF. The CDR3 bases are TGTGCCAGCAGCCCCGACCCGGGGAGAAAGGGCTACACCTTC.

The V call is TRBV19, the J call TRBJ1-2; 10 positions agree with TRBD1. The V gene end was trimmed by 1 base and the J gene end by 5 bases; junction bases not matched to a gene: 1. The CDR3 runs 14 residues. Germline values: CDR1 LNHDA, CDR2 SQIVND (reference sequence). The CDR3 sequence: CASSIGTGGYGYTF. In nucleotides, the CDR3 is TGTGCCAGTAGTATAGGGACAGGGGGGTATGGCTACACCTTC.

V gene TRBV6-6 combines with J gene TRBJ2-7, with 11 nucleotides matching TRBD1. This CDR3 is 13 amino acids long. Germline CDR1 and CDR2: MNHNY and SVGAGI (reference sequence). V lost 8 bases and J lost 5; bases outside the gene matches: 5. This chain's CDR3 is CASLGQGANEQYF. CDR3 nucleotide sequence: TGTGCCAGCCTAGGACAGGGGGCAAACGAGCAGTACTTC.

The chain joins TRBV19 to TRBJ1-1; tentatively, D is TRBD1 (6 bases). CDR3 length: 16 amino acids. Germline loops: CDR1 LNHDA, CDR2 SQIVND (reference sequence). Trimming took off 4 bases at V and 2 bases at J, with 17 bases between the two ends. The CDR3 is CASSTQYRATNTEAFF. CDR3 nucleotide sequence: TGTGCCAGTAGTACACAATACAGGGCGACAAACACTGAAGCTTTCTTT.